A single sample is the source of the 24 T cell receptor beta chains below, sequenced in a study of blood T cells in healthy people across ages (dated by TCRdb to about 2015). Library method: 5' RACE. The instrument given in TCRdb is Illumina HiSeq 2500. The second PCR ran for about 6 to 12 cycles and used a J-beta primer mix along with a sample-barcoded 5' primer. TCRdb passed the public sequencing reads through fastp at Q25 and MiXCR, retaining productive beta sequences. Rows with one shared CDR3 protein collapse into an entry with the most common genes and DNA. Recorded for this sample are about 900,000 distinct CDR3 sequences; roughly 43% of them occurred a single time. The top ten clonotypes cover roughly 12% of the sample. Sequenced: blood. These receptors came from a man aged 30 to 39 in good health.

The chain has TRBV12-3 or TRBV12-4 and TRBJ2-1, with 9 nucleotides matching TRBD1. V shed 6 bases, J shed 9 bases, and the junction held 9 bases outside the gene matches. This CDR3 contains 14 residues. CDR3 loop: CASSLGTGLLEQFF. The CDR3 region has the DNA TGTGCCAGCAGCCTCGGGACAGGGTTACTTGAGCAGTTCTTC.

This clonotype was observed a handful of times. V usage is TRBV10-3 and J usage is TRBJ2-1; the D is unclear. Per the germline V gene, CDR1 is ENHRY and CDR2 is SYGVKD. The CDR3 is 12 residues long. Trimming pared 8 bases from V and 6 bases from J, leaving 11 bases between. The CDR3 loop reads CAILVPPNEQFF. The DNA of the CDR3 is TGTGCCATCTTAGTCCCTCCCAATGAGCAGTTCTTC.

This CDR3 is CASSRGLLREDTQYF. The CDR3 DNA reads TGTGCCAGCAGCCGGGGACTCCTTAGGGAGGATACGCAGTATTTT. This chain links TRBV5-6 with TRBJ2-3; a weak D match, TRBD2 (6 bases). Germline CDR1 SGHDT, CDR2 YYEEEE. This CDR3 comprises 15 residues. Trimming pared 4 bases from V and 6 bases from J, leaving 18 bases between. The complete variable domain, with remaining parts taken from reference TRBV5-6 and TRBJ2-3, reads DAGVTQSPTHLIKTRGQQVTLRCSPKSGHDTVSWYQQALGQGPQFIFQYYEEEERQRGNFPDRFSGHQFPNYSSELNVNALLLGDSALYLCASSRGLLREDTQYFGPGTRLTVL.

This clonotype showed up just a few times. J is TRBJ2-7 and V is TRBV5-1; D perhaps matches TRBD1 (6 bases). V was pared by 0 bases and J by 3 bases, with 13 bases between. Germline-derived CDR1 and CDR2 are SGHRS and YFSETQ. The CDR3 covers 15 residues. The CDR3 coding sequence is TGCGCCAGCAGCTTGGGTATGCAGGGGATCTACGAGCAGTACTTC. Protein sequence: CASSLGMQGIYEQYF.

V and J are TRBV3-1 and TRBJ2-5; the D gene is possibly TRBD1 (6 bases). CDR1 and CDR2 (germline): LGHDT, YNNKEL (reference sequence). This CDR3 contains 19 residues. The V end lost 0 bases, the J end lost 1 base, and 21 bases lay between the germline ends. The CDR3 spells CASSQDNSDSIGLQETQYF. The DNA for the CDR3 is TGTGCCAGCAGCCAAGATAACTCGGACAGTATTGGGCTCCAAGAGACCCAGTACTTC.

This clonotype was observed a single time. The V call is TRBV7-9, the J call TRBJ2-7; D is perhaps TRBD2 (5 bases). V lost 8 bases, J lost 3 bases, and 11 bases lay in between. The CDR3 has 12 amino acids. Germline CDR1 and CDR2: SEHNR and FQNEAQ (reference sequence). The CDR3 DNA follows: TGTGCCAGCTGCTCCAGCGGCTACGAGCAGTACTTC. Translation gives CASCSSGYEQYF. The whole variable domain, filled in from reference TRBV7-9 and TRBJ2-7, reads DTGVSQNPRHKITKRGQNVTFRCDPISEHNRLYWYRQTLGQGPEFLTYFQNEAQLEKSRLLSDRFSAERPKGSFSTLEIQRTEQGDSAMYLCASCSSGYEQYFGPGTRLTVT.

The V call is TRBV12-3 or TRBV12-4, the J call TRBJ2-7; no reliable D call. CDR3 size: 11 residues. Trimming removed 3 bases from V and 6 bases from J, with 6 bases in between. The CDR3 DNA is TGTGCCAGCAGTTTTTACGGCGAGCAGTACTTC. Residues: CASSFYGEQYF.

This chain connects TRBV24-1 to TRBJ1-3; D gene uncertain. Germline CDR1 and CDR2: KGHDR and SFDVKD. The CDR3 is 13 residues long. V lost 5 bases to trimming and J lost 0 bases, with 4 bases between them. CDR3 sequence: CATSADSGNTIYF. CDR3 nucleotide sequence: TGTGCCACCAGTGCCGACTCTGGAAACACCATATATTTT.

This clonotype appeared a few times. This rearrangement joins TRBV27 to TRBJ2-1; 7 bases are a match to TRBD1. The CDR3 consists of 14 residues. Germline V gene sequence: CDR1 MNHEY, CDR2 SMNVEV (reference sequence). V lost 4 bases, J lost 4 bases, and 4 bases stayed unmatched. CDR3 bases: TGTGCCAGCAGTTCCCAGGGGGAGTACAATGAGCAGTTCTTC. Translating gives CASSSQGEYNEQFF.

CDR3 in DNA: TGCAGTGCTAGCGACAGGGATACTGAAGCTTTCTTT. Translated: CSASDRDTEAFF. V is TRBV20-1 and J is TRBJ1-1; 7 positions match TRBD1. In germline, CDR1 is DFQATT, CDR2 SNEGSKA (reference sequence). The CDR3 covers 12 residues. The V segment lost 3 bases and the J segment 5 bases; nucleotides outside the gene matches: 3.

Only a few counts were recorded for this clonotype. The rearrangement joins TRBV30 to TRBJ2-5, with D unresolved. Germline CDR1 GTSNPN, CDR2 SVGIG (reference sequence). Trimming removed 1 base from V and 4 bases from J, with 13 bases in between. This CDR3 contains 14 residues. The CDR3 region is CAWSAGYLRETQYF. As DNA, the CDR3 is TGTGCCTGGAGTGCCGGGTATCTGAGAGAGACCCAGTACTTC.

This clonotype was seen a few times. The V call is TRBV7-8, the J call TRBJ1-4, with D hard to call. Germline V gene data show CDR1 as SGHVS and CDR2 as FQNEAQ. Trimming took 2 bases from V and 7 from J, leaving 14 bases between them. The length of the CDR3 is 15 residues. The CDR3 here is CASSLTLAPPEKLFF. CDR3 coding DNA: TGTGCCAGCAGCTTAACCCTAGCCCCGCCTGAAAAACTGTTTTTT.

This clonotype was counted many times. The chain couples TRBV24-1 to TRBJ2-5; D may be TRBD1 or TRBD2 (5 bases each). This CDR3 has 15 residues. Germline assignment: CDR1 KGHDR and CDR2 SFDVKD. V lost 3 bases and J lost 1, with 11 bases in between. The CDR3 here is CATSDPGPTQETQYF. As DNA, the CDR3 is TGTGCCACCAGTGATCCGGGACCGACCCAAGAGACCCAGTACTTC.

This clonotype was found a few times. The V call is TRBV29-1, the J call TRBJ1-2; D is possibly TRBD1 (5 bases). The CDR3 is made up of 13 amino acids. Germline V lookup: CDR1 SQVTM, CDR2 ANQGSEA. V was shortened by 4 bases and J by 7 bases, with 16 bases between the two germline ends. CDR3 in amino acids: CSVAGQGGSGYTF. CDR3 bases: TGCAGCGTTGCGGGGCAGGGAGGCTCTGGCTACACCTTC. The full variable domain, rest sourced from reference TRBV29-1 and TRBJ1-2, is SAVISQKPSRDICQRGTSLTIQCQVDSQVTMMFWYRQQPGQSLTLIATANQGSEATYESGFVIDKFPISRPNLTFSTLTVSNMSPEDSSIYLCSVAGQGGSGYTFGSGTRLTVV.

Only a few counts were recorded for this clonotype. V and J are TRBV7-2 and TRBJ2-3; perhaps TRBD2 as D (6 bases). The CDR3 loop spans 14 amino acids. Trimming removed 6 bases from V and 3 bases from J, with 13 bases in between. Germline-derived CDR1 and CDR2 are SGHTA and FQGNSA. CDR3 nucleotide sequence: TGTGCCAGCAGTTCCGGACTAAAGACAGATACGCAGTATTTT. It translates to CASSSGLKTDTQYF.

On this clonotype itself: A clone one base away is much larger, so this may be a read error. V usage is TRBV4-2 and J usage is TRBJ2-7, with D perhaps TRBD1 (6 bases). This CDR3 region has 16 residues. Germline loops: CDR1 LGHNA, CDR2 YNFKEQ. The CDR3 nucleotides read TGTGCCGGCAGCCAAGACTATACAGGGACCGGCTACGAGCAGTACTTC. Translating it yields CAGSQDYTGTGYEQYF.

The J gene is TRBJ2-1, the V gene TRBV29-1; 11 bases fit TRBD2. The germline gives CDR1 SQVTM, CDR2 ANQGSEA. CDR3 length equals 15 residues. Unmatched junction bases numbered 13, after V lost 5 bases and J lost 10 bases. CDR3 sequence: CSVRLRLAGWGEQFF. The CDR3 DNA reads TGCAGCGTTCGATTAAGACTAGCGGGGTGGGGAGAGCAGTTCTTC.

J is TRBJ2-7 and V is TRBV10-3; 9 nucleotides align to TRBD1. The CDR3 contains 14 residues. The V segment lost 0 bases and the J segment 6 bases; nucleotides outside the gene matches: 3. Per germline, CDR1 ENHRY and CDR2 SYGVKD. This chain's CDR3 is CAISESGQGREQYF. The CDR3 DNA follows: TGTGCCATCAGTGAGTCGGGACAGGGTCGCGAGCAGTACTTC.

In this sample, this clonotype turned up a few times. The CDR3 coding sequence is TGCGCCAGCAGCCAATATGGGGGTTTGGGGAGGGAGAACACTGAAGCTTTCTTT. Its protein product is CASSQYGGLGRENTEAFF. The chain employs TRBV4-1 and TRBJ1-1, with D possibly matching TRBD1 (5 bases). V was pared by 2 bases and J by 1 base, with 20 bases between. CDR3 length equals 18 residues. Germline V gene lookup returns CDR1 MGHRA and CDR2 YSYEKL.

This clonotype was detected ten times or more. The rearrangement uses TRBV7-9 and TRBJ2-3; D gene unclear. The CDR3 contains 13 residues. Looked up from germline, CDR1 is SEHNR and CDR2 is FQNEAQ (reference sequence). Trimming pared 5 bases from V and 6 bases from J, leaving 12 bases between. The CDR3 sequence: CASSAQESDTQYF. CDR3 DNA: TGTGCCAGCAGCGCCCAAGAGTCGGATACGCAGTATTTT.

This clonotype was detected a few times. This rearrangement joins TRBV6-5 to TRBJ2-7; D is ambiguous. V dropped 0 bases and J dropped 5 bases, with 8 bases sitting between them. This CDR3 has 13 amino acids. Germline-derived CDR1 and CDR2 are MNHEY and SVGAGI. This CDR3 is CASSYSMVDEQYF. The CDR3 nucleotides are TGTGCCAGCAGTTACTCAATGGTCGACGAGCAGTACTTC.

The J gene is TRBJ1-5, the V gene TRBV6-1; D remains ambiguous. The CDR3 length is 14 residues. Germline CDR1 and CDR2: MNHNS and SASEGT. Trimming cost V 2 bases and J 0 bases, with 5 bases left between them. The CDR3 region is CASSEKVSNQPQHF. The CDR3 nucleotides are TGTGCCAGCAGTGAAAAGGTTAGCAATCAGCCCCAGCATTTT.

V gene TRBV7-8 combines with J gene TRBJ2-5; D gene unclear. CDR3 length equals 15 residues. Between the trimmed V and J ends, which lost 5 bases and 1 base, there was a span of 14 bases. CDR1 and CDR2 (germline): SGHVS, FQNEAQ. In DNA form, the CDR3 reads TGTGCCAGCAGCACGGAACAGAGCCTCCAAGAGACCCAGTACTTC. As protein: CASSTEQSLQETQYF.

The chain is built from TRBV7-6 and TRBJ2-5, with 7 nucleotides matching TRBD1. V lost 3 bases, J lost 4 bases, and 11 bases stayed unmatched. Looked up from germline, CDR1 is SGHVS and CDR2 is FNYEAQ. The CDR3 loop spans 16 amino acids. The CDR3, as DNA: TGTGCCAGCAGCTTGCGAATCGGGACAGAGGGAGAGACCCAGTACTTC. It yields the protein CASSLRIGTEGETQYF.